The 5 T cell receptor beta chains below come from one sample, sequenced in a study of T cell responses to AZD1222 COVID-19 vaccine. Method: immunoSEQ multiplex PCR; TCRdb's copy keeps in-frame clones and lacks some. This table holds 140,000 to 150,000 clones, approximately 93% found once. This sample comprised peripheral blood, obtained after recovery from COVID-19. Every receptor here comes from an adult who had recovered from COVID-19.

The chain has TRBV5-1 and TRBJ1-5; weak D call: TRBD1 (5 bases). The V gene lost 0 bases and the J gene lost 7 bases, with 11 bases spanning the gap. The CDR3 loop spans 14 amino acids. Looked up from germline, CDR1 is SGHRS and CDR2 is YFSETQ. The CDR3 DNA is TGCGCCAGCAGCTTGGCCGGGGAGGGGCAGCCCCAGCATTTT. Translated: CASSLAGEGQPQHF.

The chain joins TRBV14 to TRBJ2-2, with D tentatively TRBD1 (5 bases). The CDR3 loop spans 15 amino acids. CDR1 is SGHDN, CDR2 FVKESK, per germline. The V end lost 5 bases, the J end lost 0 bases, and 10 bases lay between the germline ends. The CDR3 here is CASSVGRTNTGELFF. The CDR3 DNA reads TGTGCCAGCAGCGTGGGGCGGACGAACACCGGGGAGCTGTTTTTT.

The V gene is TRBV7-8, the J gene TRBJ2-7, with no clear D. There are 13 residues in the CDR3. From germline, CDR1 is SGHVS and CDR2 FQNEAQ. Trimming cost V 5 bases and J 4 bases, with 12 bases left between them. The CDR3 DNA sequence: TGTGCCAGCAGCAGGGCGGATACTTACGAGCAGTACTTC. This sequence encodes CASSRADTYEQYF.

The V call is TRBV13, the J call TRBJ1-2, with D perhaps matching TRBD1 (6 bases). This CDR3 comprises 17 residues. V gave up 1 base and J gave up 4 bases, with 19 bases separating them. Germline loops: CDR1 PRHDT, CDR2 FYEKMQ (reference sequence). In DNA, the CDR3 is TGTGCCAGCAGCTTAGTCTTGGGGGGCGAGGCGCGCTATGGCTACACCTTC. It translates to CASSLVLGGEARYGYTF.

The chain has TRBV13 and TRBJ2-5, with TRBD1 matching over 8 bases. Germline trimming cut 3 bases from V and 1 base from J; bases unmatched to any gene: 4. This CDR3 has 15 amino acids. Germline values: CDR1 PRHDT, CDR2 FYEKMQ (reference sequence). The chain's CDR3 is CASSFLDRAQETQYF. The CDR3 DNA reads TGTGCCAGCAGCTTCTTGGACAGGGCCCAAGAGACCCAGTACTTC.